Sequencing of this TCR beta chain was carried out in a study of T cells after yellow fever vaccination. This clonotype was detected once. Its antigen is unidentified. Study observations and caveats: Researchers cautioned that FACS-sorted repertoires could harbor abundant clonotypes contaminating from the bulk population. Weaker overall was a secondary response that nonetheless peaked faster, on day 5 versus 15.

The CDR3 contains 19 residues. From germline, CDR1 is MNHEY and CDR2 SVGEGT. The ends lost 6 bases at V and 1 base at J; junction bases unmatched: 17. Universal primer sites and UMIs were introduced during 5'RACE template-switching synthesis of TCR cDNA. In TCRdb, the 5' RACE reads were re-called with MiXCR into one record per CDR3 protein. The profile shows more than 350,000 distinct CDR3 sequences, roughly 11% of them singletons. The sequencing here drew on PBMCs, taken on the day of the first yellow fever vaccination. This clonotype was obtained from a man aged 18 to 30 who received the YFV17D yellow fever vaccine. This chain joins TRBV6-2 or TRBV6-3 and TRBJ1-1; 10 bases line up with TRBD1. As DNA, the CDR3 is TGTGCCAGCAGCAGGGGACAGGGGTTTTACTCGAATTCGAACACTGAAGCTTTCTTT. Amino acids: CASSRGQGFYSNSNTEAFF.